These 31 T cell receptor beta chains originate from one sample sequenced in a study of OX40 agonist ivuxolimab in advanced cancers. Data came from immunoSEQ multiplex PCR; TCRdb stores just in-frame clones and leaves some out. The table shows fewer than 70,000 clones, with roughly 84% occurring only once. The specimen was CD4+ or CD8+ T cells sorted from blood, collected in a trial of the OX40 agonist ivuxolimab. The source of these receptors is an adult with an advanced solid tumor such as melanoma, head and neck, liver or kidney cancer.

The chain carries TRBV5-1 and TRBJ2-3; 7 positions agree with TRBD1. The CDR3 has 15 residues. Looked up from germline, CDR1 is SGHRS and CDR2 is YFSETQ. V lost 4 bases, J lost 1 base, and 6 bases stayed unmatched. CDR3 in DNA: TGCGCCAGCAGCCAAGGGGACAGCCGCACAGATACGCAGTATTTT. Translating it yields CASSQGDSRTDTQYF.

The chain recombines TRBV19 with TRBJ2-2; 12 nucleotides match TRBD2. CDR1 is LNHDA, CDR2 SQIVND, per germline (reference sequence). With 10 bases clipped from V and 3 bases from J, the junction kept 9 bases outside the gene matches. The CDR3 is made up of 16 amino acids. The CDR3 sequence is CAIRASGRADTGELFF. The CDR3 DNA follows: TGTGCCATCCGGGCTAGCGGGAGGGCCGACACCGGGGAGCTGTTTTTT.

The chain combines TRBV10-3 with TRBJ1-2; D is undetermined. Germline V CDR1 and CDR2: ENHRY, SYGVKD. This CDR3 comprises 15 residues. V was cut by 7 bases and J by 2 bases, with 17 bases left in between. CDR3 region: CAINGPPESNYGYTF. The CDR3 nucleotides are TGTGCCATCAATGGGCCGCCGGAGTCCAACTATGGCTACACCTTC.

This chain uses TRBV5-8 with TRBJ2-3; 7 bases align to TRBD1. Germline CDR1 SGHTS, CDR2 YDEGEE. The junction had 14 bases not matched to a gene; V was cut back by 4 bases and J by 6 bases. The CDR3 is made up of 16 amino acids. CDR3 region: CASSRGQARSRDTQYF. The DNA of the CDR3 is TGTGCCAGCAGCCGAGGACAGGCCCGTTCTCGGGATACGCAGTATTTT.

The CDR3 DNA is TGTGCCAGCAGTGCAAGCGGGGGACCCAGGGCAGATACGCAGTATTTT. Translating it yields CASSASGGPRADTQYF. The V and J genes are TRBV25-1 and TRBJ2-3; 8 nucleotides line up with TRBD2. V shed 4 bases, J shed 4 bases, and the junction held 10 bases outside the gene matches. Germline V gene sequence: CDR1 MGHDK, CDR2 SYGVNS. The CDR3 consists of 16 residues.

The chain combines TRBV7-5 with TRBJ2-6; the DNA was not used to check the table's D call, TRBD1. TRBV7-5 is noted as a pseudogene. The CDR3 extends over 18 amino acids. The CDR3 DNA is TGTGCCAGAAGCTTGACCTCAGGGTTCCCCTCTGGGGCCAACGTCCTGACTTTC. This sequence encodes CARSLTSGFPSGANVLTF.

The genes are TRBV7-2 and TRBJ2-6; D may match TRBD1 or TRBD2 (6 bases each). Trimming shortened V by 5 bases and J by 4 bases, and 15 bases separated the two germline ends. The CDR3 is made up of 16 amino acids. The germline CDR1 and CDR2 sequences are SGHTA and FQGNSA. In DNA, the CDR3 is TGTGCCAGCAGCACCAGGAGGGGGACCGGGGCCAACGTCCTGACTTTC. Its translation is CASSTRRGTGANVLTF.

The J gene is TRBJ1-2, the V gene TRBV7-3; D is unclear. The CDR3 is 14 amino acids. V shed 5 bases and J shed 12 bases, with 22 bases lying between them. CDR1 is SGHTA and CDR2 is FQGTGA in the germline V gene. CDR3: CASSLTSSTVRNTF. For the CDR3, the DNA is TGTGCCAGCAGCCTTACCTCCTCGACGGTTCGCAACACCTTC.

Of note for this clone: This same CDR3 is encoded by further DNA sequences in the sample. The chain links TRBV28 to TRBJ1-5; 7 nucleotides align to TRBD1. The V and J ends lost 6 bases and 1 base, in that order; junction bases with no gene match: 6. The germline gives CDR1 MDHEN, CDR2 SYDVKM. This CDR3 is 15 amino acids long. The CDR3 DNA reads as TGTGCCAGCAGCCCCGGGACAGTAAGCAATCAGCCCCAGCATTTT. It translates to CASSPGTVSNQPQHF.

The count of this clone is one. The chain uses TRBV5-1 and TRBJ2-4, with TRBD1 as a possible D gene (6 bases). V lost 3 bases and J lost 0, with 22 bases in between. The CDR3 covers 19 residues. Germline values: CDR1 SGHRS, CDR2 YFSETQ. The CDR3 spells CASSSLPLGAPLAKNIQYF. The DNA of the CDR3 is TGCGCCAGCAGCTCTCTTCCCTTGGGGGCACCACTAGCCAAAAACATTCAGTACTTC.

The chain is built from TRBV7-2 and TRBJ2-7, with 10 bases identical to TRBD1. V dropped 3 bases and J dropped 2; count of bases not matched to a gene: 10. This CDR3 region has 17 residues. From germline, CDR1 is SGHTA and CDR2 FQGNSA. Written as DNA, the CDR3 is TGTGCCAGCAGCTTCCAACCCTCCGGGACAGGGGCCTACGAGCAGTACTTC. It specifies CASSFQPSGTGAYEQYF.

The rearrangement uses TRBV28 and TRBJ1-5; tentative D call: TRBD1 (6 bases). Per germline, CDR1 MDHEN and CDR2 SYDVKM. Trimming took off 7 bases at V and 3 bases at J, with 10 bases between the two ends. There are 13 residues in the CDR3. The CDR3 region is CASTRQVNQPQHF. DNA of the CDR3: TGTGCCAGCACGAGACAGGTCAATCAGCCCCAGCATTTT.

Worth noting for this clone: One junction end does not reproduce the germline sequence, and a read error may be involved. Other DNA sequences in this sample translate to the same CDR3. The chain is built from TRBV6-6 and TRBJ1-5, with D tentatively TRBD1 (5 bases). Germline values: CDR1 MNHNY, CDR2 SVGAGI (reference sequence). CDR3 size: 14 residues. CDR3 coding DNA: TGCGCCAGCAGCCCCCAGGGAAGGAGTGGGCCCCAGCATTTT. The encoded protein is CASSPQGRSGPQHF.

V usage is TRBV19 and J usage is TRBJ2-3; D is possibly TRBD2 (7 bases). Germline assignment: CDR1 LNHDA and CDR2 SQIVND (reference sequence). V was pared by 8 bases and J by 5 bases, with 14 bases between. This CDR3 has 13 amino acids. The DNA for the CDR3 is TGTGCCAGTGAGGGGGTAGCGGGAGATACGCAGTATTTT. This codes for CASEGVAGDTQYF.

In DNA form, the CDR3 reads TGTGCCAGCAGCCCCGTCGGGGGGGCGAACGAGCAGTACTTC. Translation: CASSPVGGANEQYF. This chain connects TRBV6-6 to TRBJ2-7; TRBD2 matches 8 bases. The V and J ends lost 6 bases and 5 bases, in that order; junction bases with no gene match: 9. Germline-derived CDR1 and CDR2 are MNHNY and SVGAGI (reference sequence). The CDR3 extends over 14 amino acids.

In nucleotides, the CDR3 is TGTGCCAGCAGTTACGCGGACAGGGTTAACTATGGCTACACCTTC. Translation: CASSYADRVNYGYTF. The chain couples TRBV6-6 to TRBJ1-2; 8 nucleotides line up with TRBD1. J was trimmed by 1 base and V by 2 bases; bases with no gene match: 3. Germline CDR1 reads MNHNY; CDR2 reads SVGAGI (reference sequence). This CDR3 has 15 amino acids.

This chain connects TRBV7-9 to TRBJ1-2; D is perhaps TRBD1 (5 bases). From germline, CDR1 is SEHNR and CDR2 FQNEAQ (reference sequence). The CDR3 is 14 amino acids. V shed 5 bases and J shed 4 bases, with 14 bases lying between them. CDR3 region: CASSGGTVGYGYTF. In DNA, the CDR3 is TGTGCCAGCAGCGGAGGGACGGTGGGCTATGGCTACACCTTC.

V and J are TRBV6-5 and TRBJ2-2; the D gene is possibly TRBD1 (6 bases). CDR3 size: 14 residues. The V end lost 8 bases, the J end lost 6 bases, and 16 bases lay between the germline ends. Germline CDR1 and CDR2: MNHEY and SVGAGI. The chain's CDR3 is CASSAGTTSGELFF. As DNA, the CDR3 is TGTGCCAGCTCCGCCGGGACAACCTCCGGGGAGCTGTTTTTT.

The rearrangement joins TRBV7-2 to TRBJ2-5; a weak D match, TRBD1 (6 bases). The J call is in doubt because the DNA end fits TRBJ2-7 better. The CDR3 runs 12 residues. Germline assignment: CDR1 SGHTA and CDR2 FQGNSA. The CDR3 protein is CASSLQGYEQYF. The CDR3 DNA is TGTGCCAGCAGCCTACAGGGCTACGAGCAGTACTTC.

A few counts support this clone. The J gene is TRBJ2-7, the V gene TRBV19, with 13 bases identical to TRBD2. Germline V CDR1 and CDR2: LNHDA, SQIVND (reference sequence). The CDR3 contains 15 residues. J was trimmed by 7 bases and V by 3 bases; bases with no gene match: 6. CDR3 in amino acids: CASSIGGTSGTEQYF. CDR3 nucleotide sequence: TGTGCCAGTAGTATTGGAGGGACTAGCGGGACAGAGCAGTACTTC.

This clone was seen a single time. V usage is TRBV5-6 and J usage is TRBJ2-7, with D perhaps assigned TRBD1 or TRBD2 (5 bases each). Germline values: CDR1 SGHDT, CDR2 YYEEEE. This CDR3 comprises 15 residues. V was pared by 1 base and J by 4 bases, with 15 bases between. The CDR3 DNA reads TGTGCCAGCAGCTTGTTGGGGGACGAGGCTTACGAGCAGTACTTC. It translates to CASSLLGDEAYEQYF.

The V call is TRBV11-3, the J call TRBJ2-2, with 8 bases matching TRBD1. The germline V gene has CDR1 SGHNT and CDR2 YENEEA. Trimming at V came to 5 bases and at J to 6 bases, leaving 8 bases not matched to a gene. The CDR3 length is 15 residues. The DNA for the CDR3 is TGTGCCAGCAGCACTCGACAGGGGAGGTCCGGGGAGCTGTTTTTT. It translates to CASSTRQGRSGELFF.

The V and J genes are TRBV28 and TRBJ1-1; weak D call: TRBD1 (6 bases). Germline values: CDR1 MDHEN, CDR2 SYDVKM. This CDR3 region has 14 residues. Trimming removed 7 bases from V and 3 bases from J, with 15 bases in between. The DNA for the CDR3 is TGTGCCAGCACCTCAGGGGAGAGTCACACTGAAGCTTTCTTT. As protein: CASTSGESHTEAFF.

CDR3 bases: TGTGCCAGCAGTTTTTCCGGGCGAGATTCACCCCTCCACTTT. Translating it yields CASSFSGRDSPLHF. The rearrangement joins TRBV27 to TRBJ1-6, with D unresolved. Germline V gene sequence: CDR1 MNHEY, CDR2 SMNVEV (reference sequence). This CDR3 comprises 14 residues. The V gene lost 3 bases and the J gene lost 8 bases, with 11 bases spanning the gap.

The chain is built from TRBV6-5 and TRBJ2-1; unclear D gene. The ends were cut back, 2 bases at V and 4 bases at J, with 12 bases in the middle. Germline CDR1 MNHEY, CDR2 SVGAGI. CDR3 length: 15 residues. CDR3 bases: TGTGCCAGCAGTTACCGGGTAGAAGGGTACAATGAGCAGTTCTTC. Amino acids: CASSYRVEGYNEQFF.

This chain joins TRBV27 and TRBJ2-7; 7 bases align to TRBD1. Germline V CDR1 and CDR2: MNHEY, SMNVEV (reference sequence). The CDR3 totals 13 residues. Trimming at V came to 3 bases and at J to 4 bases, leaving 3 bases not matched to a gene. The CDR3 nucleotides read TGTGCCAGCAGTTTGGGACAGCGGTACGAGCAGTACTTC. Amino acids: CASSLGQRYEQYF.

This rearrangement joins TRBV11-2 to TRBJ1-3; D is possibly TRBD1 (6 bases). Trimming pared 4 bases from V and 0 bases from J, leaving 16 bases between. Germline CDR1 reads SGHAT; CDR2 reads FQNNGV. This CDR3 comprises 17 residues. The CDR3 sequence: CASSSGWDTYSGNTIYF. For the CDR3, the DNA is TGTGCCAGCAGCTCAGGATGGGACACTTACTCTGGAAACACCATATATTTT.

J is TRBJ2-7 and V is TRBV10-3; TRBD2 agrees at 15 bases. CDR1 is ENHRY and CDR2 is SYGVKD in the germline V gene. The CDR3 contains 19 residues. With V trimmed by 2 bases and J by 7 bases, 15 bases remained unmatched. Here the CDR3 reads CAISERGGGTSGGPGEQYF. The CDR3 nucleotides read TGTGCCATCAGTGAGAGGGGAGGCGGGACTAGCGGGGGGCCGGGAGAGCAGTACTTC.

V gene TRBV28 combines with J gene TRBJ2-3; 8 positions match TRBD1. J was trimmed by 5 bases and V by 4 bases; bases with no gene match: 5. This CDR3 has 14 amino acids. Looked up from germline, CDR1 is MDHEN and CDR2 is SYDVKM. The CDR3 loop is CASSSQGVGDTQYF. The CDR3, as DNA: TGTGCCAGCAGTTCACAGGGGGTTGGAGATACGCAGTATTTT.

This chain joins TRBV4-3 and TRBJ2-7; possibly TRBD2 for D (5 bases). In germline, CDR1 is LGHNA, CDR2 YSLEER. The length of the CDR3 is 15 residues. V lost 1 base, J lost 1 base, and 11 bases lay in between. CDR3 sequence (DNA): TGCGCCAGCAGCCAAGCCTCTGCGGGTTCCTACGAGCAGTACTTC. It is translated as CASSQASAGSYEQYF.

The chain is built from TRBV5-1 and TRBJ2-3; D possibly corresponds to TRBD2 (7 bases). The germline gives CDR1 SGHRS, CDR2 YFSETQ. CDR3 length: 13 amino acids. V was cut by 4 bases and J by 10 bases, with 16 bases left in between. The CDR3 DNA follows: TGCGCCAGCAGCCGCTTGTGGGGGGGCTCGCAGTATTTT. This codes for CASSRLWGGSQYF.